This record covers a single T cell receptor (beta chain). Its antigen is still unknown. V lost 0 bases to trimming and J lost 7 bases, with 19 bases between them. The CDR3 covers 16 residues. Germline V gene sequence: CDR1 SGHRS, CDR2 YFSETQ. This specimen comes from a study of cytomegalovirus exposure and HLA in healthy donors. The study, taken as a whole, reports: Among the sequence variants, a highly shared cluster was likely an artifact of sequencing. The study had only CMV serostatus as immune exposure information. With later analysis, a missense DCLRE1C variant became linked to TCR beta V- and J-gene trimming.

This PCR relied on a set of 60 Vbeta primers and 13 Jbeta primers. Clones were read by immunoSEQ multiplex PCR, and TCRdb kept only the in-frame ones, dropping some. The sample holds around 120,000 clones, 60% to 75% seen once. Specimen: PBMCs. The chain links TRBV5-1 to TRBJ2-5; possible D gene TRBD2, 5 bases. The receptor was derived from a man in his forties in good health and CMV-seropositive. For the CDR3, the DNA is TGCGCCAGCAGCTTGGTAGGCGGTGTGGTACGGGGGACCCAGTACTTC. Protein product: CASSLVGGVVRGTQYF.